A selection of T cell receptor beta chains follows, all from one sample in a study of cytomegalovirus exposure and HLA in healthy donors. Profiled with immunoSEQ multiplex PCR; TCRdb holds only in-frame clones, not every one. The table has about 140,000 clones, more than 55% seen once; the top ten hold 6.5%. The material sequenced was PBMCs. The receptors here all came from a woman aged 60 to 75 in good health and CMV-seronegative. The CDR3 runs from the conserved cysteine through the conserved F or W. D genes are given only for firm matches. Not all rows give a size; the values are once, few, many and, for expanded clones, a class.

J: TRBJ2-7
V: TRBV7-2
size: .
D: TRBD1
DNA: TGTGCCAGCAGCACCAAACAGGGGACCTACGAGCAGTACTTC
CDR3: CASSTKQGTYEQYF

J: TRBJ2-1
V: TRBV5-1
size: .
D: TRBD2
DNA: TGCGCCAGCAGCCCTACGACTAGCGGGTGGGAGCAGTTCTTC
CDR3: CASSPTTSGWEQFF

J: TRBJ2-7
V: TRBV19
size: few
D: .
DNA: TGTGCCAGTAGTATTCCAGGGGCGAGAGAGCAGTACTTC
CDR3: CASSIPGAREQYF

J: TRBJ1-1
V: TRBV19
size: .
D: .
DNA: TGTGCCAGTAGTATACAGACAGTTCCGAACACTGAAGCTTTCTTT
CDR3: CASSIQTVPNTEAFF

J: TRBJ1-1
V: TRBV5-1
size: few
D: .
DNA: TGCGCCAGCAGCTTTAAAGGACAGAACACTGAAGCTTTCTTT
CDR3: CASSFKGQNTEAFF

J: TRBJ2-1
V: TRBV2
size: .
D: .
DNA: TGTGCCAGCAGTGAAATGGGAATAGGGGCCAATGAGCAGTTCTTC
CDR3: CASSEMGIGANEQFF

J: TRBJ2-3
V: TRBV6-1
size: .
D: TRBD1
DNA: TGTGCCAGCAGTGTCGGGACAGCCGATACGCAGTATTTT
CDR3: CASSVGTADTQYF

J: TRBJ1-3
V: TRBV5-1
size: .
D: .
DNA: TGCGCCAGCAGCTATCGGACAGCGAGAAACTCTGGAAACACCATATATTTT
CDR3: CASSYRTARNSGNTIYF

J: TRBJ2-2
V: TRBV9
size: .
D: .
DNA: TGTGCCAGCAGCGTGGCACCGAACACCGGGGAGCTGTTTTTT
CDR3: CASSVAPNTGELFF

J: TRBJ1-1
V: TRBV11-2
size: .
D: .
DNA: TGTGCCAGCAGCTTACCAACAGGCAGCACTGAAGCTTTCTTT
CDR3: CASSLPTGSTEAFF

J: TRBJ2-1
V: TRBV7-7
size: few
D: .
DNA: TGTGCCAGCAGCCCGTACCTAGGATTGAACAATGAGCAGTTCTTC
CDR3: CASSPYLGLNNEQFF

J: TRBJ2-1
V: TRBV5-1
size: .
D: TRBD2
DNA: TGCGCCAGCAGCTTGACGGGGCGGGGGACTAACAATGAGCAGTTCTTC
CDR3: CASSLTGRGTNNEQFF

J: TRBJ1-1
V: TRBV7-9
size: few
D: .
DNA: TGTGCCCTTTCGGGTAACGGGAGGGGTGAAGCTTTCTTT
CDR3: CALSGNGRGEAFF

J: TRBJ2-1
V: TRBV2
size: .
D: TRBD2
DNA: TGTGCCAGCTTGAAGGGACTAGCGGGGGGGAATGAGCAGTTCTTC
CDR3: CASLKGLAGGNEQFF

J: TRBJ2-1
V: TRBV11-3
size: .
D: TRBD2
DNA: TGTGCCAGCAGCCCACTAGCGGGGTCCTACAATGAGCAGTTCTTC
CDR3: CASSPLAGSYNEQFF

J: TRBJ2-2
V: TRBV5-1
size: .
D: TRBD1
DNA: TGCGCCAGCAGCAGGGACAGTCTCACCGGGGAGCTGTTTTTT
CDR3: CASSRDSLTGELFF

J: TRBJ1-5
V: TRBV15
size: .
D: .
DNA: TGTGCCACCAGCAGAGATCCGGGGGGCAATCAGCCCCAGCATTTT
CDR3: CATSRDPGGNQPQHF

J: TRBJ2-3
V: TRBV6-1
size: .
D: TRBD2
DNA: TGTGCCAGCAGTGATCGGGCTAGCGGGGGTGATACGCAGTATTTT
CDR3: CASSDRASGGDTQYF

J: TRBJ1-1
V: TRBV20-1
size: .
D: .
DNA: TGCAGTGCTAGTGTCGGGACTGAAGCTTTCTTT
CDR3: CSASVGTEAFF

J: TRBJ1-1
V: TRBV14
size: .
D: .
DNA: TGTGCCAGCAGCCGAGGTTCGGGAGGGTTGTTCACTGAAGCTTTCTTT
CDR3: CASSRGSGGLFTEAFF

J: TRBJ2-3
V: TRBV7-8
size: .
D: .
DNA: TGTGCCAGCAGCCAGGGACTGGCAGGGCCAGATACGCAGTATTTT
CDR3: CASSQGLAGPDTQYF

J: TRBJ1-1
V: TRBV29-1
size: few
D: TRBD1
DNA: TGCAGCGTTGAAGCCGACGGACAGGGGAACACTGAAGCTTTCTTT
CDR3: CSVEADGQGNTEAFF

J: TRBJ1-1
V: TRBV7-2
size: once
D: .
DNA: TGTGCCAGCAGCTTAGATCGCTCAGGTTTGGGCACTGAAGCTTTCTTT
CDR3: CASSLDRSGLGTEAFF

J: TRBJ2-1
V: TRBV7-2
size: few
D: TRBD2
DNA: TGTGCCAGCAGCCATACTAGCGGGGGGGGTAATGAGCAGTTCTTC
CDR3: CASSHTSGGGNEQFF

J: TRBJ1-1
V: TRBV6-1
size: few
D: .
DNA: TGTGCCAGCAGTCAACAGACAGGACCGAACACTGAAGCTTTCTTT
CDR3: CASSQQTGPNTEAFF

J: TRBJ2-5
V: TRBV5-6
size: .
D: .
DNA: TGTGCCAGCAGCTTGGCCAAGCCCCGTACCCAGTACTTC
CDR3: CASSLAKPRTQYF

J: TRBJ2-7
V: TRBV7-9
size: .
D: TRBD1
DNA: TGTGCCAGCAGCTTAGTAGGACAGGGGGCAGGCTACGAGCAGTACTTC
CDR3: CASSLVGQGAGYEQYF

J: TRBJ2-6
V: TRBV7-8
size: few
D: .
DNA: TGTGCCAGCAGCCGTTACTCTGAGAACTCTGGGGCCAACGTCCTGACTTTC
CDR3: CASSRYSENSGANVLTF

J: TRBJ2-7
V: TRBV20-1
size: .
D: .
DNA: TGCAGTGCTCCCCTAGCGCGTGAGCAGTACTTC
CDR3: CSAPLAREQYF

J: TRBJ2-3
V: TRBV7-6
size: once
D: TRBD2
DNA: TGTGCCAGCAGCCCGGGGGGTCTAGCAGATACGCAGTATTTT
CDR3: CASSPGGLADTQYF